One sample yielded the 27 T cell receptor beta chains listed below, sequenced in a study of early T cells in non-severe SARS-CoV-2 infection. TCRdb fed the 5' RACE reads into MiXCR, producing one record per CDR3 protein. This table holds approximately 97,000 distinct CDR3 sequences, approximately 9.9% found once. The source material was whole blood, sampled at baseline. The receptors were sampled from an adult who was a healthcare worker with PCR-confirmed SARS-CoV-2 infection or an uninfected control (not recorded which).

This clonotype was observed at least ten times. The rearrangement uses TRBV19 and TRBJ2-2; the D gene is possibly TRBD2 (7 bases). This CDR3 spans 15 amino acids. V lost 8 bases to trimming and J lost 4 bases, with 17 bases between them. Germline values: CDR1 LNHDA, CDR2 SQIVND (reference sequence). This chain's CDR3 is CASSRQGRVTGELFF. The CDR3 DNA sequence: TGTGCCAGTTCTCGGCAGGGGAGGGTCACCGGGGAGCTGTTTTTT.

The CDR3 DNA reads as TGTGCCAGCAGCCCCGAGGACAGATCGAACGAGCAGTACTTC. This codes for CASSPEDRSNEQYF. The chain uses TRBV5-4 and TRBJ2-7; D might be TRBD1 (6 bases). The CDR3 has 14 amino acids. Per germline, CDR1 SGHNT and CDR2 YYREEE (reference sequence). V was shortened by 4 bases and J by 5 bases, with 16 bases between the two germline ends.

This chain joins TRBV4-3 and TRBJ2-7; D perhaps matches TRBD1 (6 bases). Deletions cut 0 bases from V and 6 bases from J, with 15 bases between. Per germline, CDR1 LGHNA and CDR2 YSLEER. CDR3 length equals 15 residues. The CDR3 loop reads CASSQDVTGALEQYF. CDR3 sequence (DNA): TGCGCCAGCAGCCAAGATGTGACAGGAGCCCTCGAGCAGTACTTC.

This clonotype was recorded a few times. The gene calls are TRBV27 and TRBJ1-2; D gene ambiguous. Germline values: CDR1 MNHEY, CDR2 SMNVEV (reference sequence). V lost 0 bases, J lost 2 bases, and 13 bases lay in between. The CDR3 is 16 amino acids. The CDR3 DNA reads TGTGCCAGCAGTTTATCATCTCAAAAGGGAAACTATGGCTACACCTTC. Encoded protein: CASSLSSQKGNYGYTF.

The V and J genes are TRBV3-1 and TRBJ2-7; D unclear. CDR3 length: 13 amino acids. Germline V lookup: CDR1 LGHDT, CDR2 YNNKEL (reference sequence). V dropped 0 bases and J dropped 7 bases, with 10 bases sitting between them. CDR3 sequence (DNA): TGTGCCAGCAGCCAAGAACCCCAAAGAGAGCAGTACTTC. Residues: CASSQEPQREQYF.

This clonotype appeared many times. The V call is TRBV6-5, the J call TRBJ2-2; the D gene is possibly TRBD2 (6 bases). The CDR3 covers 13 residues. V gave up 8 bases and J gave up 7 bases, with 14 bases separating them. The V gene's germline CDR1 is MNHEY and CDR2 SVGAGI. CDR3 in amino acids: CASRDSQVGELFF. Written as DNA, the CDR3 is TGTGCCAGCCGGGACTCCCAGGTCGGGGAGCTGTTTTTT.

The chain is built from TRBV24-1 and TRBJ1-5, with D possibly being TRBD1 (6 bases). Trimming took off 4 bases at V and 8 bases at J, with 11 bases between the two ends. The CDR3 length is 13 residues. Germline CDR1 reads KGHDR; CDR2 reads SFDVKD. The CDR3 nucleotides read TGTGCCACCAGTGAGCCGGGACATGAGCCCCAGCATTTT. Residues: CATSEPGHEPQHF.

This clonotype was counted ten times or more. The genes are TRBV18 and TRBJ2-7; 7 positions match TRBD1. The CDR3 runs to 13 residues. J lost 3 bases, V lost 6 bases, and 5 bases had no gene match. Germline CDR1 reads KGHSH; CDR2 reads LQKENI. The CDR3 nucleotides read TGTGCCAGCTCCTCGAACAGGGGCTACGAGCAGTACTTC. This translates into CASSSNRGYEQYF.

A few counts support this clonotype. The chain is built from TRBV7-2 and TRBJ2-7, with D tentatively TRBD1 (6 bases). The CDR3 length is 15 residues. V shed 5 bases and J shed 5 bases, with 19 bases lying between them. From germline, CDR1 is SGHTA and CDR2 FQGNSA. The CDR3 region is CASSQAGTRVNEQYF. The CDR3 DNA sequence: TGTGCCAGCAGCCAAGCCGGGACAAGGGTCAACGAGCAGTACTTC.

V gene TRBV29-1 combines with J gene TRBJ1-4; tentatively, D is TRBD1 (5 bases). V shed 6 bases and J shed 1 base, with 12 bases lying between them. The CDR3 is 14 amino acids. Germline V gives CDR1 SQVTM, CDR2 ANQGSEA. CDR3 amino acids: CSVRDFETNEKLFF. The CDR3 coding sequence is TGCAGCGTAAGGGACTTCGAAACTAATGAAAAACTGTTTTTT.

This clonotype was seen at least ten times. The V and J genes are TRBV7-2 and TRBJ2-4; the match to TRBD1 covers 8 bases. V lost 5 bases and J lost 7; bases outside the gene matches: 7. CDR3 length: 14 residues. The germline V gene encodes CDR1 SGHTA and CDR2 FQGNSA. Here the CDR3 reads CASSPGQGRNIQYF. The DNA of the CDR3 is TGTGCCAGCAGCCCAGGACAGGGTCGGAACATTCAGTACTTC.

The chain uses TRBV25-1 and TRBJ2-5; D remains unclear. This CDR3 is built from 11 residues. The germline V gene encodes CDR1 MGHDK and CDR2 SYGVNS. The ends were cut back, 4 bases at V and 3 bases at J, with 3 bases in the middle. CDR3 bases: TGTGCCAGCAGTGTGAAAGAGACCCAGTACTTC. Amino acid sequence: CASSVKETQYF. The variable domain in full, completed from reference TRBV25-1 and TRBJ2-5, reads EADIYQTPRYLVIGTGKKITLECSQTMGHDKMYWYQQDPGMELHLIHYSYGVNSTEKGDLSSESTVSRIRTEHFPLTLESARPSHTSQYLCASSVKETQYFGPGTRLLVL.

This clonotype was picked up a small number of times. V is TRBV5-5 and J is TRBJ1-2, with 7 bases aligning to TRBD1. Trimming at V came to 2 bases and at J to 5 bases, leaving 3 bases not matched to a gene. This CDR3 has 13 amino acids. The germline gives CDR1 SGHKS, CDR2 YYEKEE (reference sequence). The CDR3 here is CASSFGTDYGYTF. In DNA, the CDR3 is TGTGCCAGCAGCTTTGGGACAGATTATGGCTACACCTTC.

This clonotype came up many times. CDR3 residues: CSVAAGGQGETQYF. In DNA, the CDR3 is TGCAGCGTCGCAGCGGGAGGGCAGGGAGAGACCCAGTACTTC. The genes are TRBV29-1 and TRBJ2-5; 10 bases fit TRBD2. The CDR3 covers 14 residues. The germline CDR1 and CDR2 sequences are SQVTM and ANQGSEA. The J segment lost 4 bases and the V segment lost 6 bases, leaving 8 bases of the junction unmatched.

This clonotype was observed many times. The V and J genes are TRBV10-3 and TRBJ2-7; TRBD2 matches at 8 bases. CDR1 is ENHRY, CDR2 SYGVKD, per germline. The J segment lost 6 bases and the V segment lost 7 bases, leaving 8 bases of the junction unmatched. CDR3 size: 13 residues. The CDR3: CAITDTGGTEQYF. The CDR3 DNA sequence: TGTGCCATCACCGACACGGGAGGGACCGAGCAGTACTTC.

The V gene is TRBV10-3, the J gene TRBJ2-3, with D perhaps TRBD1 (5 bases). The germline V gene has CDR1 ENHRY and CDR2 SYGVKD. Trimming took off 3 bases at V and 5 bases at J, with 6 bases between the two ends. CDR3 length: 12 amino acids. CDR3 DNA: TGTGCCATCAGTGAAGGGGAAGATACGCAGTATTTT. This gives the protein CAISEGEDTQYF.

V usage is TRBV20-1 and J usage is TRBJ1-1; unclear D gene. The CDR3 runs to 15 residues. The V gene lost 0 bases and the J gene lost 1 base, with 12 bases spanning the gap. Germline V gives CDR1 DFQATT, CDR2 SNEGSKA (reference sequence). The CDR3 DNA is TGCAGTGCTAGAGATTTGGAGGACCAGAACACTGAAGCTTTCTTT. Translating it yields CSARDLEDQNTEAFF.

This chain joins TRBV29-1 and TRBJ1-2, with D possibly matching TRBD1 (5 bases). There are 13 residues in the CDR3. Germline assignment: CDR1 SQVTM and CDR2 ANQGSEA. V was trimmed by 2 bases and J by 5 bases, leaving 12 bases between them. In nucleotides, the CDR3 is TGCAGCGTTGAACGCGAGACAGTTTATGGCTACACCTTC. This sequence encodes CSVERETVYGYTF.

The CDR3 region is CSARDGQGVHEQYF. CDR3 nucleotides: TGCAGTGCTAGAGATGGCCAGGGGGTCCACGAGCAGTACTTC. This sequence joins TRBV20-1 and TRBJ2-7; the match to TRBD1 covers 7 bases. The germline V gene has CDR1 DFQATT and CDR2 SNEGSKA (reference sequence). The trim removed 0 bases at V and 5 bases at J, leaving 7 bases unmatched. This CDR3 is built from 14 residues.

This clonotype appeared many times. The V gene is TRBV4-3, the J gene TRBJ2-7, with 8 bases fitting TRBD1. The J segment lost 5 bases and the V segment lost 0 bases, leaving 6 bases of the junction unmatched. In germline, CDR1 is LGHNA, CDR2 YSLEER. The CDR3 spans 15 residues. The CDR3 here is CASSQDRTGSDEQYF. The CDR3 coding sequence is TGCGCCAGCAGCCAAGACAGGACAGGGTCTGACGAGCAGTACTTC.

This clonotype has at least ten counts. The chain has TRBV4-1 and TRBJ2-7; D might be TRBD2 (6 bases). This CDR3 contains 16 residues. CDR1 is MGHRA, CDR2 YSYEKL, per germline. Trimming took 1 base from V and 0 from J, leaving 13 bases between them. The DNA for the CDR3 is TGCGCCAGCAGCCAAGTAGGTCTAGCGAACTCCTACGAGCAGTACTTC. Protein product: CASSQVGLANSYEQYF.

This sequence joins TRBV29-1 and TRBJ2-3; D remains unclear. V was pared by 6 bases and J by 0 bases, with 4 bases between. The CDR3 loop spans 11 amino acids. CDR1 and CDR2 (germline): SQVTM, ANQGSEA. The CDR3 region is CSVSSTDTQYF. DNA for the CDR3: TGCAGCGTGTCTAGCACAGATACGCAGTATTTT.

This clonotype appeared a few times. The chain links TRBV24-1 to TRBJ2-4; 7 nucleotides match TRBD1. V shed 4 bases and J 5 bases; nucleotides not matched to a gene: 4. Germline lookup yields CDR1 KGHDR and CDR2 SFDVKD. This CDR3 has 14 amino acids. The CDR3 DNA follows: TGTGCCACCAGTGACCCTGGACAGGAAAACATTCAGTACTTC. Encoded protein: CATSDPGQENIQYF.

This clonotype was detected ten times or more. This sequence joins TRBV29-1 and TRBJ1-2, with a possible D match to TRBD1 (6 bases). There are 15 residues in the CDR3. Trimming cost V 3 bases and J 4 bases, with 18 bases left between them. Germline V CDR1 and CDR2: SQVTM, ANQGSEA. The CDR3: CSVDGDGDRSYGYTF. DNA of the CDR3: TGCAGCGTTGACGGGGATGGAGACAGGTCCTATGGCTACACCTTC. The full variable domain, with the rest looked up from reference TRBV29-1 and TRBJ1-2, is SAVISQKPSRDICQRGTSLTIQCQVDSQVTMMFWYRQQPGQSLTLIATANQGSEATYESGFVIDKFPISRPNLTFSTLTVSNMSPEDSSIYLCSVDGDGDRSYGYTFGSGTRLTVV.

The V and J genes are TRBV24-1 and TRBJ2-6; no firm D call. V was pared by 4 bases and J by 0 bases, with 12 bases between. The CDR3 sequence is 17 residues long. CDR1 is KGHDR and CDR2 is SFDVKD in the germline V gene. CDR3 bases: TGTGCCACCAGTGACCGCGGACGGGCCTCTGGGGCCAACGTCCTGACTTTC. Its translation: CATSDRGRASGANVLTF.

The chain employs TRBV20-1 and TRBJ2-2; possible D gene TRBD1, 5 bases. Germline-derived CDR1 and CDR2 are DFQATT and SNEGSKA (reference sequence). CDR3 length equals 14 residues. Trimming stripped 3 bases from V and 8 bases from J, with 16 bases between. The CDR3 sequence is CSASEQGVGGELFF. The CDR3 coding sequence is TGCAGTGCTAGCGAGCAAGGGGTTGGAGGGGAGCTGTTTTTT.

The chain carries TRBV20-1 and TRBJ2-7, with a possible D match to TRBD2 (7 bases). The V gene's germline CDR1 is DFQATT and CDR2 SNEGSKA (reference sequence). V lost 2 bases and J lost 3, with 14 bases in between. This CDR3 contains 14 residues. CDR3 coding DNA: TGCAGTGCTAGACCCGTGGGAGGGGGCTACGAGCAGTACTTC. Translation: CSARPVGGGYEQYF.